The clone carrying this T cell receptor (beta chain) was observed once. Here immunoSEQ multiplex PCR was the method, and the copy in TCRdb shows in-frame clones only, minus some. The profile shows about 96,000 clones, around 94% of them singletons. The CDR3 totals 15 residues. Germline V CDR1 and CDR2: SGHDT, YYEEEE. Trimming cost V 0 bases and J 2 bases; bases outside gene matches: 5. This entry comes from a study of T cell changes during pregnancy in multiple sclerosis. This chain connects TRBV5-6 to TRBJ2-7, with 7 bases lining up with TRBD1. The source was peripheral blood, collected in the first trimester of pregnancy. This clonotype originated in a female donor with multiple sclerosis, enrolled in a pregnancy study. CDR3 residues: CASSLVRQGTYEQYF. Here the CDR3 DNA reads TGTGCCAGCAGCTTGGTGCGACAGGGAACCTACGAGCAGTACTTC.